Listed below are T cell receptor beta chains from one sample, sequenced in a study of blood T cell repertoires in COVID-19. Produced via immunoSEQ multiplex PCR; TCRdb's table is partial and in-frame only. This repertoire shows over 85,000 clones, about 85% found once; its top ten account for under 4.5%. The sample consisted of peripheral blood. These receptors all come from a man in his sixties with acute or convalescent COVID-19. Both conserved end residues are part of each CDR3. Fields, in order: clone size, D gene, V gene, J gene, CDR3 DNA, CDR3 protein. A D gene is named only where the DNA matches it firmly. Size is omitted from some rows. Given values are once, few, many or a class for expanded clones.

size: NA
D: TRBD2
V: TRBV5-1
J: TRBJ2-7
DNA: TGCGCCAGCAGCGAGGGACTAGCGGGAGCTAACCTCGAGCAGTACTTC
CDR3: CASSEGLAGANLEQYF

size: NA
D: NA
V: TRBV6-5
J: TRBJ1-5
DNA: TGTGCCAGCAGTTACCGGGGGGTTGGGAGCAATCAGCCCCAGCATTTT
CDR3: CASSYRGVGSNQPQHF

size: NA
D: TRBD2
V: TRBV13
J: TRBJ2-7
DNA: TGTGCCAGCAGCTTGGGACTAGCGGATTACGAGCAGTACTTC
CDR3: CASSLGLADYEQYF

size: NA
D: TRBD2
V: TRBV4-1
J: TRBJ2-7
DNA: TGCGCCAGCAGCCGGGGACTAGCGGGGAGCTCCTACGAGCAGTACTTC
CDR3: CASSRGLAGSSYEQYF

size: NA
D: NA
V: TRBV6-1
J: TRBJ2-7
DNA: TGTGCCAGCAGTGAATTGGGTAAACGAGGCGAGCAGTACTTC
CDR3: CASSELGKRGEQYF

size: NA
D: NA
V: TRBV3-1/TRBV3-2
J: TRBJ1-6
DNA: TGTGCCAGCAGCCGGGGACAAGATAATTCACCCCTCCACTTT
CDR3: CASSRGQDNSPLHF

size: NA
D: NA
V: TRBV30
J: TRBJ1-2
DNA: TGTGCCTGGAGTGCCGGGACACAAAACTATGGCTACACCTTC
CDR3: CAWSAGTQNYGYTF

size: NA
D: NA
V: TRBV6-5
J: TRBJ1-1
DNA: TGTGCCAGCAGTTACTTAGTGGACATGAACACTGAAGCTTTCTTT
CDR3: CASSYLVDMNTEAFF

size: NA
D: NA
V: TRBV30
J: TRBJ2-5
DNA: TGTGCCTGGACCGTCCAAGAGACCCAGTACTTC
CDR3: CAWTVQETQYF

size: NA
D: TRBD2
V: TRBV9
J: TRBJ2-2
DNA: TGTGCCAGCAGCGTAGTGGCGGGAGCTTACACCGGGGAGCTGTTTTTT
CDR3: CASSVVAGAYTGELFF

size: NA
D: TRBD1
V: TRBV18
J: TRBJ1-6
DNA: TGTGCCAGCTCACCTCTACGGGTTGCCGGGACAGGGAATTCACCCCTCCACTTT
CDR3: CASSPLRVAGTGNSPLHF

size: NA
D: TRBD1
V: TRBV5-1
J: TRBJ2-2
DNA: TGCGCCAGCAGCACTCCGACAGGGGGTAAAACCGGGGAGCTGTTTTTT
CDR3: CASSTPTGGKTGELFF

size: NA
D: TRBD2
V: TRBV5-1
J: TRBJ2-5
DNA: TGCGCCAGCAGCTTGGCGGGGGGGGCGGAGACCCAGTACTTC
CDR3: CASSLAGGAETQYF

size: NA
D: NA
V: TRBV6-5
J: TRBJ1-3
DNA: TGTGCCAGCGCAAAGGGGATCGAGGGAAACACCATATATTTT
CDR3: CASAKGIEGNTIYF

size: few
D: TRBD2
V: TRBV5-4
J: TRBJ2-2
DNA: TGTGCCAGCAGCTTGGATCTGCGGGGGGGCGTGTCCGGGGAGCTGTTTTTT
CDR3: CASSLDLRGGVSGELFF

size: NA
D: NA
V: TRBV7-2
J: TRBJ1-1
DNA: TGTGCCAGCAGCTTAAGAGGTGTCGGTGAAGCTTTCTTT
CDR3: CASSLRGVGEAFF

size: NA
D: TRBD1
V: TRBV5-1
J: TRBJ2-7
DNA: TGCGCCAGCAGCTCTCGGCGGGGACAGGGTTACGAGCAGTACTTC
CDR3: CASSSRRGQGYEQYF

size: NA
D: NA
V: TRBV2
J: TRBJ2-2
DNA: TGTGCCAGCAGTGTTTTGGGGAGAGGCGGGGAGCTGTTTTTT
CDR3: CASSVLGRGGELFF

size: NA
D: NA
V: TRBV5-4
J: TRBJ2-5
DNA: TGTGCCAGCAGCCACCCGACAGGAGAGAGGGAGACCCAGTACTTC
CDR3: CASSHPTGERETQYF

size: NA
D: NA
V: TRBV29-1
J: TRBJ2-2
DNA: TGCAGCGCTTCGAAGGAGTTGGGCACCGGGGAGCTGTTTTTT
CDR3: CSASKELGTGELFF

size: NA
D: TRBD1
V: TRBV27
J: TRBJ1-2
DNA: TGTGCCAGCAGTTTCGGGGCAGGGGGTTATGGCTACACCTTC
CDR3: CASSFGAGGYGYTF

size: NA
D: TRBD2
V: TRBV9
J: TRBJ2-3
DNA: TGTGCCAGCAGCCATAGTCGGCTAGCGGGGGGTAGCACAGATACGCAGTATTTT
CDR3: CASSHSRLAGGSTDTQYF

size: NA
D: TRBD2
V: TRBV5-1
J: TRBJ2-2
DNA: TGCGCCAGCAGCTTGGAAGCGGGGGGCACCGGGGAGCTGTTTTTT
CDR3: CASSLEAGGTGELFF

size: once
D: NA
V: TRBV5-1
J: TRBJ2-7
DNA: TGCGCCAGCAGCTCCATCCCACAGCAGGCCTACGAGCAGTACTTC
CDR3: CASSSIPQQAYEQYF

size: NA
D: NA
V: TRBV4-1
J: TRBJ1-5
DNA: TGCGCCAGCAGCCAAGATTACACAAAGAATCAGCCCCAGCATTTT
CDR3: CASSQDYTKNQPQHF

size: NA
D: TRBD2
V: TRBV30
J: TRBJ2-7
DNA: TGTGCCTGGAGTGTCCCGGGGAGGGTCCCGCCCTACGAGCAGTACTTC
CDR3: CAWSVPGRVPPYEQYF

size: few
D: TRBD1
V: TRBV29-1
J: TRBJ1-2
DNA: TGCAGCGTTGGACAGGGCACTGGCTACACCTTC
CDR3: CSVGQGTGYTF

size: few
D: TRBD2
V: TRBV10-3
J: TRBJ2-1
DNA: TGTGCCATCAAAGCTCGAGCGGGAGGGGATGAGCAGTTCTTC
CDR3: CAIKARAGGDEQFF

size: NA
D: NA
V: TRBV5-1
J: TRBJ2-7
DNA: TGCGCCAGCAGCTTGGCTCGCCTAGACCACGAGCAGTACTTC
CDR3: CASSLARLDHEQYF

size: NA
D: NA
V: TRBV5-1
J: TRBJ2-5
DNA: TGCGCCAGCAGCCCGGACTGGGAGGTCCAAGAGACCCAGTACTTC
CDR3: CASSPDWEVQETQYF

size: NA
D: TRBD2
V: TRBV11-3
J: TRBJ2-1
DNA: TGTGCCAGCAGCCCGGCGGGGGGGTCGGGTGAGCAGTTCTTC
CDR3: CASSPAGGSGEQFF

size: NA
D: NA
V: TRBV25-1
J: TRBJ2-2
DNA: TGTGCCAGCAGCCCTTATCTGATCGGGGGGCGGACCGGGGAGCTGTTTTTT
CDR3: CASSPYLIGGRTGELFF

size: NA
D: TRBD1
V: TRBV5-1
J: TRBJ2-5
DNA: TGCGCCAGCAGCAGCGTCAGACAGGGGGCTCAAGAGACCCAGTACTTC
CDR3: CASSSVRQGAQETQYF

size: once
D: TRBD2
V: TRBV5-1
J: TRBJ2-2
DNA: TGCGCCAGCAGCTTGAGGCGGGAGGGCCTTATCGGGGAGCTGTTTTTT
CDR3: CASSLRREGLIGELFF

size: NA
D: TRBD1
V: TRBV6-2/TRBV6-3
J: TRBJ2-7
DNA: TGTGCCAGCAGTAATTACCCGGGACAGGTCTCCTACGAGCAGTACTTC
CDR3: CASSNYPGQVSYEQYF

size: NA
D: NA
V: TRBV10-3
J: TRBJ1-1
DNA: TGTGCCACCCCCGGGAATAAGAACACTGAAGCTTTCTTT
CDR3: CATPGNKNTEAFF

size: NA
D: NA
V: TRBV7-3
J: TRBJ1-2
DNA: TGTGCCAGCAGCCCCCTACAGGTTGTAGTCGGCTACACCTTC
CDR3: CASSPLQVVVGYTF

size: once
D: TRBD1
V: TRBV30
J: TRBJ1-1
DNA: TGTGCCTGGAGTGTGGGACAGGGCACTTTAGGGTTTATGAACACTGAAGCTTTCTTT
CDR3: CAWSVGQGTLGFMNTEAFF

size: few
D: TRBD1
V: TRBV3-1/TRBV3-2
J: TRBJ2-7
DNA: TGTGCCAGCAGCCATGTGACAGGGGTGATTTCCTACGAGCAGTACTTC
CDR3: CASSHVTGVISYEQYF

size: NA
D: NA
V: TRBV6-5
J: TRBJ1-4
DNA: TGTGCCAGCAGTTACGGCGATTTACATAGCGAAAAACTGTTTTTT
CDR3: CASSYGDLHSEKLFF

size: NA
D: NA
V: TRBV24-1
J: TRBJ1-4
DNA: TGTGCCACCAGCACGACAGCTGCAACTAATGAAAAACTGTTTTTT
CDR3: CATSTTAATNEKLFF

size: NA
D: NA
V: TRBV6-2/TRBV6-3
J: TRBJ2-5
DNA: TGTGCCAGCAGTTACTCCGGGGGGCGGAACGAGGGGCACTTC
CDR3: CASSYSGGRNEGHF

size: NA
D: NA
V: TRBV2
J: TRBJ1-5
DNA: TGTGCCAGCAGGGAAGGAGGGGGAGGCAATCAGCCCCAGCATTTT
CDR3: CASREGGGGNQPQHF

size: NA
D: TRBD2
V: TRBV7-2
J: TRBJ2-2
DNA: TGTGCCAGCAGCAACTCGCGGGGGGCGGGGAACACCGGGGAGCTGTTTTTT
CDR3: CASSNSRGAGNTGELFF

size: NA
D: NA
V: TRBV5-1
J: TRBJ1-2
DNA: TGCGCCAGCAGCTTGAGCCAGGGATATGGCTACACCTTC
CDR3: CASSLSQGYGYTF

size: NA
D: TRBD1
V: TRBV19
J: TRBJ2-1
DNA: TGTGCCAGTAGTAGGGGGACAGGGACGGGGAATGAGCAGTTCTTC
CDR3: CASSRGTGTGNEQFF

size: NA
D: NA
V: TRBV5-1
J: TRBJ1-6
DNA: TGCGCCAGCAGCTTGGGACTGGAATCACCCCTCCACTTT
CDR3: CASSLGLESPLHF

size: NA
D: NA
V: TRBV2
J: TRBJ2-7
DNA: TGTGCCAGCAGTGATTTAGTCCCCTACGAGCAGTACTTC
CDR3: CASSDLVPYEQYF

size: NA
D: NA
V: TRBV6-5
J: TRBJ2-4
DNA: TGTGCCAGCACAACTGGAAACATTCAGTACTTC
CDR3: CASTTGNIQYF

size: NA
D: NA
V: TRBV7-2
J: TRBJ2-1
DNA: TGTGCCAGCAGCGCCAGGTTGGGCGCCTACAATGAGCAGTTCTTC
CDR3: CASSARLGAYNEQFF

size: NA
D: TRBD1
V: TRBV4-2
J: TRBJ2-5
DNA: TGTGCCAGCAGCGGACGACAGGGGGCCCAAGAGACCCAGTACTTC
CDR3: CASSGRQGAQETQYF

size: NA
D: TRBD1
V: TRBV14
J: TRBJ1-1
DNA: TGTGCCAGCAGCCAAGAGGGGGACAGGGTTTCAGCTTTCTTT
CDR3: CASSQEGDRVSAFF

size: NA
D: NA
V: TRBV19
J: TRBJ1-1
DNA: TGTGCCAGTAGTATACAGGGATCCACTGAAGCTTTCTTT
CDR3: CASSIQGSTEAFF

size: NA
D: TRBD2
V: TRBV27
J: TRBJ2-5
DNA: TGTGCCAGCAGTCCCGGGGGGAACCAAGAGACCCAGTACTTC
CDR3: CASSPGGNQETQYF

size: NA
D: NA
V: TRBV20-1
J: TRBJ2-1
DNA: TGCAGTGCAAGTGGGGGCCCCTTGGCTAATGAGCAGTTCTTC
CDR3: CSASGGPLANEQFF

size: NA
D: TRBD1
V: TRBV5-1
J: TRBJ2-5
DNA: TGCGCCAGCAGCCAAGCCCGGACAGGGCGGGAGACCCAGTACTTC
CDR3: CASSQARTGRETQYF

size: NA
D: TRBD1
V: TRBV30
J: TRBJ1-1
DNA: TGTGCCGCGGACAGGGTAAACACTGAAGCTTTCTTT
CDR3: CAADRVNTEAFF

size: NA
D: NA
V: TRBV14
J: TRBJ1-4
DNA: TGTGCCAGCAGCCAAGATTTAGCGGACTCACTGTTTTTT
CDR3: CASSQDLADSLFF

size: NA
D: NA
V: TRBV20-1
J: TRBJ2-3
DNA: TGCAGTGCTAGTCGGCCGGGGGACCTTGGGCAGTATTTT
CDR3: CSASRPGDLGQYF